This T cell receptor beta chain was captured by sequencing in a study of graft-versus-host responses after intestinal transplantation. Study-wide context: Once they had received anti-thymocyte globulin induction, all recipients took tacrolimus and steroids for about three years. General study results and limits: Recipient marrow showed GvH clones, some seen first in ileum or blood. Across patients carrying graft-donor T cell macrochimerism, allografts held high graft-versus-host to host-versus-graft clonal ratios.

The germline CDR1 and CDR2 sequences are MNHEY and SVGAGI. There are 15 residues in the CDR3. Trimming shortened V by 0 bases and J by 1 base, and 9 bases separated the two germline ends. Remarks on this clone: The antigen remains unidentified.

Produced via immunoSEQ multiplex PCR; TCRdb's table is partial and in-frame only. The profile covers around 97,000 clones, with about 90% appearing a single time and 6% taken by the ten largest. This clonotype originated in a human donor who received an intestinal transplant. The starting material was unstimulated CD8+ T cells sorted from spleen or lymph node cells, obtained before intestinal transplant. The chain links TRBV6-5 to TRBJ2-5; possibly TRBD2 for D (7 bases). The CDR3 coding sequence is TGTGCCAGCAGTTACTCGGCGGGGGCCCAAGAGACCCAGTACTTC. Translating it yields CASSYSAGAQETQYF.